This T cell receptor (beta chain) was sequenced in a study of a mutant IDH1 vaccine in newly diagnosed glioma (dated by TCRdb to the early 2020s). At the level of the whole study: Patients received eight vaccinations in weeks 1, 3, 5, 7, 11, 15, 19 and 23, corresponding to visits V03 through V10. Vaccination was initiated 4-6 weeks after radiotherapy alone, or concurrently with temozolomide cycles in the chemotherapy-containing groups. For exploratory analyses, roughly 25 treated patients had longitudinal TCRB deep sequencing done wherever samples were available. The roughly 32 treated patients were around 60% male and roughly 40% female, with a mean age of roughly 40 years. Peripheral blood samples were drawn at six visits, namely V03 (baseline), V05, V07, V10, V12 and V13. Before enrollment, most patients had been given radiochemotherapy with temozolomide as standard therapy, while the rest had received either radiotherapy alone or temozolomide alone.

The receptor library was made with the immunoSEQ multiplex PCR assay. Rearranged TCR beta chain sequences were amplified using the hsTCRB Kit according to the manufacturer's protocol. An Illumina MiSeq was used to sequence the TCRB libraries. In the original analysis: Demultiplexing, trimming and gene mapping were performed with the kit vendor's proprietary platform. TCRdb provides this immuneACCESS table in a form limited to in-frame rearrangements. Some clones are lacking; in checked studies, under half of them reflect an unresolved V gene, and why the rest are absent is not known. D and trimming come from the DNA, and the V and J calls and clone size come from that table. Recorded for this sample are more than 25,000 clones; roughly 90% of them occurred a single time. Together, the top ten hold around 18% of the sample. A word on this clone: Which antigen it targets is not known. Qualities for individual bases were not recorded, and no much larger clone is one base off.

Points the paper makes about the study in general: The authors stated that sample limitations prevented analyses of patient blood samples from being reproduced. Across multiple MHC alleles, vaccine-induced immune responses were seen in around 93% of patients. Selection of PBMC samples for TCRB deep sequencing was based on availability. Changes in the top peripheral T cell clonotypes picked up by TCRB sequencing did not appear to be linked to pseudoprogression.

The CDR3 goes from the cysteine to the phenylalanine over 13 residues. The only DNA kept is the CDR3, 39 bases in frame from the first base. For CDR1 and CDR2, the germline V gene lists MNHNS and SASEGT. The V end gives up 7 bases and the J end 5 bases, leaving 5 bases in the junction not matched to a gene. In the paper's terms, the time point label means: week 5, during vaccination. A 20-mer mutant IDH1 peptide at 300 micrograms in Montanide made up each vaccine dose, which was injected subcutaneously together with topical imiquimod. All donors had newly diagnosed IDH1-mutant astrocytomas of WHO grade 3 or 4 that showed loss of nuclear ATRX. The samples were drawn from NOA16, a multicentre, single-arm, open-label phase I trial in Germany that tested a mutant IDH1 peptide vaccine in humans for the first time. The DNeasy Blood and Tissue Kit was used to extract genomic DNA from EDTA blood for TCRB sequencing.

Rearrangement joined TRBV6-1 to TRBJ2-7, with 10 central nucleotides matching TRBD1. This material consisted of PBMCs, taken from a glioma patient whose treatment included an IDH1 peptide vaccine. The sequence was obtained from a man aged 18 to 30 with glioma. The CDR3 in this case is CASTPTGGDEQYF. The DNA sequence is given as TGTGCCAGCACCCCGACAGGGGGCGACGAGCAGTACTTC.